These 10 T cell receptor beta chains were sequenced from one sample in a study of blood T cells in healthy people across ages. For the second PCR, which ran for roughly 7 to 11 cycles, a sample-barcoded 5' primer and a J-beta primer mix were used. TCRdb fed the 5' RACE reads into MiXCR, producing one record per CDR3 protein. The sample lists about 1.6 million distinct CDR3 sequences; roughly a third were seen once. The material sequenced was blood. The receptors were sampled from a woman between 25 and 40 years old in good health.

J is TRBJ2-3 and V is TRBV12-3 or TRBV12-4; tentative D call: TRBD1 (6 bases). The CDR3 spans 14 residues. Between the trimmed V and J ends, which lost 5 bases and 7 bases, there was a span of 16 bases. CDR3 loop: CASSPETGENTQYF. The CDR3 coding sequence is TGTGCCAGCAGTCCAGAGACAGGAGAGAATACGCAGTATTTT.

This clonotype has just a few counts. The J gene is TRBJ2-7, the V gene TRBV7-6; D not certain. Trimming removed 3 bases from V and 6 bases from J, with 9 bases in between. Germline-derived CDR1 and CDR2 are SGHVS and FNYEAQ. This CDR3 is built from 12 residues. The CDR3 sequence: CASSLSQSEQYF. The CDR3 DNA sequence: TGTGCCAGCAGCTTGAGCCAGAGCGAGCAGTACTTC.

The chain recombines TRBV5-1 with TRBJ1-2, with D perhaps matching TRBD1 (6 bases). V was pared by 0 bases and J by 5 bases, with 20 bases between. The CDR3 contains 17 residues. Germline V gene lookup returns CDR1 SGHRS and CDR2 YFSETQ. As DNA, the CDR3 is TGCGCCAGCAGCTTGGATCCGGGGGCGACTATATATTATGGCTACACCTTC. It is translated as CASSLDPGATIYYGYTF. Combining the CDR3 with reference TRBV5-1 and TRBJ1-2 gives the whole variable domain KAGVTQTPRYLIKTRGQQVTLSCSPISGHRSVSWYQQTPGQGLQFLFEYFSETQRNKGNFPGRFSGRQFSNSRSEMNVSTLELGDSALYLCASSLDPGATIYYGYTFGSGTRLTVV.

This sequence joins TRBV7-2 and TRBJ2-3, with D unclear. The CDR3 sequence is 15 residues long. V lost 5 bases to trimming and J lost 4 bases, with 16 bases between them. The V gene's germline CDR1 is SGHTA and CDR2 FQGNSA. The DNA for the CDR3 is TGTGCCAGCAGCCCTTCACGGCTCGGCGCAGATACGCAGTATTTT. Its protein is CASSPSRLGADTQYF. The variable domain in full, with the rest retrieved from reference TRBV7-2 and TRBJ2-3, is GAGVSQSPSNKVTEKGKDVELRCDPISGHTALYWYRQSLGQGLEFLIYFQGNSAPDKSGLPSDRFSAERTGGSVSTLTIQRTQQEDSAVYLCASSPSRLGADTQYFGPGTRLTVL.

This clonotype was recorded a few times. The J gene is TRBJ1-2, the V gene TRBV6-5, with D possibly TRBD1 on 5 matching bases. V dropped 6 bases and J dropped 6 bases, with 14 bases sitting between them. Germline-derived CDR1 and CDR2 are MNHEY and SVGAGI. This CDR3 has 13 residues. CDR3 sequence reads: CASSPRGFHGYTF. For the CDR3, the DNA is TGTGCCAGCAGCCCAAGGGGTTTCCATGGCTACACCTTC.

This clonotype was seen a few times. V is TRBV12-3 or TRBV12-4 and J is TRBJ1-5; D not resolved. The CDR3 covers 12 residues. V dropped 3 bases and J dropped 6 bases, with 6 bases sitting between them. CDR3 nucleotide sequence: TGTGCCAGCAGTTTCGATCCTCAGCCCCAGCATTTT. Its translation is CASSFDPQPQHF.

V and J are TRBV11-3 and TRBJ2-5; D ambiguous. V was shortened by 0 bases and J by 4 bases, with 12 bases between the two germline ends. The CDR3 loop spans 15 amino acids. Looked up from germline, CDR1 is SGHNT and CDR2 is YENEEA. The CDR3 nucleotides read TGTGCCAGCAGCTTAGATGGAGTAGGACGAGAGACCCAGTACTTC. Translating gives CASSLDGVGRETQYF. The full variable domain, with the rest looked up from reference TRBV11-3 and TRBJ2-5, is EAGVVQSPRYKIIEKKQPVAFWCNPISGHNTLYWYLQNLGQGPELLIRYENEEAVDDSQLPKDRFSAERLKGVDSTLKIQPAELGDSAVYLCASSLDGVGRETQYFGPGTRLLVL.

The gene calls are TRBV6-5 and TRBJ2-7; 8 bases map to TRBD2. Trimming cost V 7 bases and J 6 bases; bases outside gene matches: 8. The CDR3 totals 13 residues. The germline V gene has CDR1 MNHEY and CDR2 SVGAGI. In DNA form, the CDR3 reads TGTGCCAGCAAGAGCGGGGGTTTGGCCGAGCAGTACTTC. Its protein product is CASKSGGLAEQYF.

This clonotype was found a few times. The rearrangement links TRBV7-8 to TRBJ2-5; the D is unclear. Trimming stripped 1 base from V and 1 base from J, with 4 bases between. Germline CDR1 is SGHVS and CDR2 is FQNEAQ. The CDR3 contains 13 residues. CDR3 amino acids: CASSLEFQETQYF. CDR3 DNA sequence: TGTGCCAGCAGCTTAGAGTTCCAAGAGACCCAGTACTTC.

J is TRBJ2-1 and V is TRBV5-6; 13 bases line up with TRBD2. The CDR3 runs to 18 residues. Germline-derived CDR1 and CDR2 are SGHDT and YYEEEE. J was trimmed by 2 bases and V by 3 bases; bases with no gene match: 8. CDR3 amino acids: CASSSTLLAGGPYNEQFF. The CDR3 DNA reads TGTGCCAGCAGCTCGACCTTACTAGCGGGGGGGCCCTACAATGAGCAGTTCTTC.